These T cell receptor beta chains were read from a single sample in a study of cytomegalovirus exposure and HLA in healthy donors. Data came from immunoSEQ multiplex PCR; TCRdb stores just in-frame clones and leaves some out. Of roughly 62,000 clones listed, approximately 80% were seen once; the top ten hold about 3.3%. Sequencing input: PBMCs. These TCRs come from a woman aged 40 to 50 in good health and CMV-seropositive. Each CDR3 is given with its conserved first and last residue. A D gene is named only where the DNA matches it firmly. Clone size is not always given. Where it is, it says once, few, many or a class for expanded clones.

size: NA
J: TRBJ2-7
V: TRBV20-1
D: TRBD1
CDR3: CSAVTGNEQYF
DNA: TGCAGTGCCGTGACAGGGAACGAGCAGTACTTC

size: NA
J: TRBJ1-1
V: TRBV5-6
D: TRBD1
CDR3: CASSRQGASEAFF
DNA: TGTGCCAGCAGCCGACAGGGGGCCTCTGAAGCTTTCTTT

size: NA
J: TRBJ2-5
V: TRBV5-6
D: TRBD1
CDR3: CASSAGTAKETQYF
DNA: TGTGCCAGCAGCGCCGGGACAGCCAAAGAGACCCAGTACTTC

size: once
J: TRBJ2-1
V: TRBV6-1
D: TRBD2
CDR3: CASRLAGGPKNEQFF
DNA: TGTGCCAGCAGATTAGCGGGGGGGCCCAAGAATGAGCAGTTCTTC

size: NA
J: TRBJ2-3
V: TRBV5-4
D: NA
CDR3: CASSLIQGPTQYF
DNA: TGTGCCAGCAGCTTAATACAGGGTCCTACGCAGTATTTT

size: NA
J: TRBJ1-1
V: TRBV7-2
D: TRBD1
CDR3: CASRPTGATEAFF
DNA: TGTGCCAGCAGACCGACAGGGGCCACTGAAGCTTTCTTT

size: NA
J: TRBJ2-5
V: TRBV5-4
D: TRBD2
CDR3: CASSFGELAGRETQYF
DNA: TGTGCCAGCAGCTTCGGAGAACTAGCGGGGCGAGAGACCCAGTACTTC

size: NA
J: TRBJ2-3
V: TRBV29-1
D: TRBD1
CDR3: CSVPDRGPDTQYF
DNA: TGCAGCGTTCCTGACAGGGGCCCAGATACGCAGTATTTT

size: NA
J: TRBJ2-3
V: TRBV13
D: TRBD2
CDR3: CASSLGLAGTLFTDTQYF
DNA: TGTGCCAGCAGCCTAGGACTAGCGGGGACTTTATTCACAGATACGCAGTATTTT

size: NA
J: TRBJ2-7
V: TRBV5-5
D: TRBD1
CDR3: CASSLGDGTGSYEQYF
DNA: TGTGCCAGCAGCTTGGGGGACGGGACAGGGTCCTACGAGCAGTACTTC

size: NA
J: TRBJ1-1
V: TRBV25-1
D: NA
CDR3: CASRQGRNTEAFF
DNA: TGTGCCAGCAGACAGGGACGGAACACTGAAGCTTTCTTT

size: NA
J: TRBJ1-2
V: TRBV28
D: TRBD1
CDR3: CASRTDRVVDYGYTF
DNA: TGTGCCAGCAGAACAGACAGGGTAGTAGACTATGGCTACACCTTC

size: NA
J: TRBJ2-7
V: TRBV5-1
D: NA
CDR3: CASSFNRENEQYF
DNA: TGCGCCAGCAGCTTTAATCGAGAGAACGAGCAGTACTTC

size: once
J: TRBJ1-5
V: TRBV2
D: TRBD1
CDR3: CASSGGTGGSQPQHF
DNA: TGTGCCAGCAGTGGCGGAACAGGGGGCAGTCAGCCCCAGCATTTT

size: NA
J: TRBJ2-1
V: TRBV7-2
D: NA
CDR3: CASSPWVGGSLEQFF
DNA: TGTGCCAGCAGCCCGTGGGTGGGGGGTTCACTTGAGCAGTTCTTC

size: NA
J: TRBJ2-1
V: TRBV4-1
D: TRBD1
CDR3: CASSPRTGSRYNEQFF
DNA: TGCGCCAGCAGCCCTCGGACAGGGAGCAGATACAATGAGCAGTTCTTC

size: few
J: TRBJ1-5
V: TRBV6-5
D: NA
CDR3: CASSYSIRGQPQHF
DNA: TGTGCCAGCAGTTACTCGATCCGGGGTCAGCCCCAGCATTTT

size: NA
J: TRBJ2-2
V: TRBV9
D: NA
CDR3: CASSVGGPKTGELFF
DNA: TGTGCCAGCAGCGTGGGGGGGCCAAAAACCGGGGAGCTGTTTTTT

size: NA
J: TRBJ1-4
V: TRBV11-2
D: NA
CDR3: CASSLERAEKLFF
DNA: TGTGCCAGCAGCTTAGAGCGGGCGGAAAAACTGTTTTTT

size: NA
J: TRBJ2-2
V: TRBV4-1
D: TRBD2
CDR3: CASSQPTSGGRNGELFF
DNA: TGCGCCAGCAGCCAACCAACTAGCGGGGGGCGGAACGGGGAGCTGTTTTTT

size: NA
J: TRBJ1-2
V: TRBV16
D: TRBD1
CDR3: CASSHPDRYYGYTF
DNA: TGTGCCAGCAGCCATCCGGACAGGTACTATGGCTACACCTTC

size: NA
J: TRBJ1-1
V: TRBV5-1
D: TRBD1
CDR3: CASSPPGGAEAFF
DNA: TGCGCCAGCAGCCCCCCAGGGGGAGCTGAAGCTTTCTTT

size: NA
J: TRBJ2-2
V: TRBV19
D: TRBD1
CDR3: CASSASGTGVGGELFF
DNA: TGTGCCAGTAGTGCCTCCGGGACAGGGGTAGGCGGGGAGCTGTTTTTT

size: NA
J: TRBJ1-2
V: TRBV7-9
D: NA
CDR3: CASSLEGRRILYGYTF
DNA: TGTGCCAGCAGCCTGGAGGGACGGAGGATACTCTATGGCTACACCTTC

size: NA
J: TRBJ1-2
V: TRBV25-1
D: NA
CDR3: CASSHRLLNYGYTF
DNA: TGTGCCAGCAGTCACAGGCTTCTTAACTATGGCTACACCTTC

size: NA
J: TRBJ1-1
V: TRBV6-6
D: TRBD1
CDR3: CASSSQGPNTEAFF
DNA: TGTGCCAGCAGCTCACAGGGGCCGAACACTGAAGCTTTCTTT

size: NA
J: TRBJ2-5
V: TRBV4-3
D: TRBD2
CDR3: CASSQDPFGGGQETQYF
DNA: TGCGCCAGCAGCCAAGACCCTTTTGGCGGGGGACAAGAGACCCAGTACTTC

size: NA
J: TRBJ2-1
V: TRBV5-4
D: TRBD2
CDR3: CASSSGGYNEQFF
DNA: TGTGCCAGCAGCTCGGGGGGCTACAATGAGCAGTTCTTC

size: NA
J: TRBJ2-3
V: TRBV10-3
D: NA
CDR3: CAIKGPASTDTQYF
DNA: TGTGCCATCAAGGGGCCTGCTAGCACAGATACGCAGTATTTT

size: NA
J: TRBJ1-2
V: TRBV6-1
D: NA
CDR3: CASTGWEASGGYTF
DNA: TGTGCCAGCACAGGATGGGAGGCAAGTGGTGGCTACACCTTC

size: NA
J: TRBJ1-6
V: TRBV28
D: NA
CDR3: CASSLSGYLHF
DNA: TGTGCCAGCAGCCTCAGCGGTTATCTCCACTTT

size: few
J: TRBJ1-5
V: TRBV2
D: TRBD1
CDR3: CASSEGQGDNQPQHF
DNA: TGTGCCAGCAGTGAGGGGCAGGGGGACAATCAGCCCCAGCATTTT

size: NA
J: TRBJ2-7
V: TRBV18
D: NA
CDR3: CASSPAEVSGSYEQYF
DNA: TGTGCCAGCTCACCCGCCGAAGTAAGCGGCTCCTACGAGCAGTACTTC

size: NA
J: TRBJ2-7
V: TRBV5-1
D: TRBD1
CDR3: CASSIGTGGTYEQYF
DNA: TGCGCCAGCAGCATCGGGACAGGGGGCACCTACGAGCAGTACTTC

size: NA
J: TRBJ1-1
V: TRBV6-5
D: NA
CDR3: CATRGVGVTEAFF
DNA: TGTGCCACCCGGGGGGTGGGGGTCACTGAAGCTTTCTTT

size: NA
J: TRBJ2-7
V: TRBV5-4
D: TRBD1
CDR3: CASSLTGDHYEQYF
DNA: TGTGCCAGCAGCTTGACAGGGGATCACTACGAGCAGTACTTC

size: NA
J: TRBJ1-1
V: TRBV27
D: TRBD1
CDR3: CASRPHQTGQNTEAFF
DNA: TGTGCCAGCCGACCTCACCAGACAGGGCAGAACACTGAAGCTTTCTTT

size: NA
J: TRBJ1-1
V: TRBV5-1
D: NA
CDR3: CASSLGGGTEAFF
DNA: TGCGCCAGCAGCTTGGGAGGGGGCACTGAAGCTTTCTTT

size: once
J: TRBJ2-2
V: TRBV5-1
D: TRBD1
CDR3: CASSLAVSGGTGELFF
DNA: TGCGCCAGCAGCTTGGCCGTGTCAGGGGGCACCGGGGAGCTGTTTTTT

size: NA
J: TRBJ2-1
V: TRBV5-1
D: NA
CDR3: CASSLIRDNYNEQFF
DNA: TGCGCCAGCAGCTTAATCCGGGACAACTACAATGAGCAGTTCTTC

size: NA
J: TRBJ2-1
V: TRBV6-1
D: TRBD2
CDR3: CASSGGGGGGRNEQFF
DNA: TGTGCCAGCAGTGGGGGGGGCGGGGGGGGCAGGAATGAGCAGTTCTTC

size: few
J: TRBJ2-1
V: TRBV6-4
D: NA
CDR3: CASSDSPGGKGFNEQFF
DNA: TGTGCCAGCAGTGACTCGCCCGGGGGTAAGGGGTTTAATGAGCAGTTCTTC

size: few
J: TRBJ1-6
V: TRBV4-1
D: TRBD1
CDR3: CASSPLDPGQGYSPLHF
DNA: TGCGCCAGCAGCCCTTTAGATCCGGGACAGGGGTATTCACCCCTCCACTTT

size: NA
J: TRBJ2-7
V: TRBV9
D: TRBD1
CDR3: CASSPRQGMGYEQYF
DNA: TGTGCCAGCAGTCCGAGACAGGGGATGGGCTACGAGCAGTACTTC

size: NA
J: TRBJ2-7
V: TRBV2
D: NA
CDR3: CASRRAGKGQNEQYF
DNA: TGTGCCAGCAGGAGGGCCGGGAAAGGGCAGAACGAGCAGTACTTC

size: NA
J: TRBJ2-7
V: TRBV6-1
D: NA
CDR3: CASSTGRGSDEQYF
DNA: TGTGCCAGCAGTACCGGTCGGGGTTCGGACGAGCAGTACTTC

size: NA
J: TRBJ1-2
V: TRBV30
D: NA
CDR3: CACGLWGTHYGYTF
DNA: TGTGCCTGTGGACTGTGGGGGACACACTATGGCTACACCTTC

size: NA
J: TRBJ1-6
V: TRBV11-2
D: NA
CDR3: CASSFEGAHSPLHF
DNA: TGTGCCAGCAGCTTTGAAGGGGCGCATTCACCCCTCCACTTT

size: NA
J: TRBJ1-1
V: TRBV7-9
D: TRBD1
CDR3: CASSLTGGKNEAFF
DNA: TGTGCCAGCAGCTTAACAGGGGGCAAGAATGAAGCTTTCTTT

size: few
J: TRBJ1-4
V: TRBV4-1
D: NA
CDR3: CASSQDGRGWNEKLFF
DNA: TGCGCCAGCAGCCAAGATGGGAGGGGTTGGAATGAAAAACTGTTTTTT

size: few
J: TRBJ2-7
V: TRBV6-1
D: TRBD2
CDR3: CASSEREGPTYEQYF
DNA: TGTGCCAGCAGTGAACGGGAGGGCCCCACCTACGAGCAGTACTTC

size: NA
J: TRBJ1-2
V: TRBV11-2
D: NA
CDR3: CASSLVSPPGYGYTF
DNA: TGTGCCAGCAGCTTAGTGTCACCTCCGGGCTATGGCTACACCTTC

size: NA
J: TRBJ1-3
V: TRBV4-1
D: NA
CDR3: CASSQVLGNTIYF
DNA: TGCGCCAGCAGCCAAGTACTGGGAAACACCATATATTTT

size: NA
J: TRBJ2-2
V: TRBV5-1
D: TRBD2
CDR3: CASSPNSGDTGELFF
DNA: TGCGCCAGCAGCCCAAATAGCGGGGACACCGGGGAGCTGTTTTTT